Following are 22 T cell receptor beta chains from one sample sequenced in a study of T cells after somatic rescue of genetic block. Repertoires were generated with immunoSEQ multiplex PCR, while TCRdb's copy carries only in-frame clones and drops some. The sample has approximately 8,000 clones; roughly 80% are singletons. The material sequenced was peripheral blood mononuclear cells (PBMCs). All receptors derive from a boy younger than 18.

The chain carries TRBV10-3 and TRBJ1-5; no clear D gene. Germline V lookup: CDR1 ENHRY, CDR2 SYGVKD. Trimming pared 0 bases from V and 6 bases from J, leaving 3 bases between. The CDR3 covers 12 residues. In DNA, the CDR3 is TGTGCCATCAGTGAGTCCGGTCAGCCCCAGCATTTT. The encoded protein is CAISESGQPQHF.

The CDR3 loop reads CASSSGDGYTF. The CDR3 DNA follows: TGCGCCAGCAGCTCGGGAGATGGCTACACCTTC. The V gene is TRBV5-1, the J gene TRBJ1-2, with D unresolved. Trimming pared 3 bases from V and 6 bases from J, leaving 6 bases between. CDR1 and CDR2 (germline): SGHRS, YFSETQ. The CDR3 sequence is 11 residues long.

The chain links TRBV4-3 to TRBJ1-1; unclear D gene. Germline assignment: CDR1 LGHNA and CDR2 YSLEER. This CDR3 comprises 15 residues. Trimming took 0 bases from V and 1 from J, leaving 9 bases between them. Here the CDR3 reads CASSQDWGRNTEAFF. Here the CDR3 DNA reads TGCGCCAGCAGCCAAGATTGGGGAAGGAACACTGAAGCTTTCTTT.

V and J are TRBV18 and TRBJ2-1; TRBD1 matches 7 bases. The CDR3 covers 14 residues. The germline CDR1 and CDR2 sequences are KGHSH and LQKENI. The V gene end was trimmed by 6 bases and the J gene end by 2 bases; junction bases not matched to a gene: 4. DNA of the CDR3: TGTGCCAGCTCCCCGGACAGGACCTACAATGAGCAGTTCTTC. This encodes CASSPDRTYNEQFF. The variable domain in full, with the rest retrieved from reference TRBV18 and TRBJ2-1, is NAGVMQNPRHLVRRRGQEARLRCSPMKGHSHVYWYRQLPEEGLKFMVYLQKENIIDESGMPKERFSAEFPKEGPSILRIQQVVRGDSAAYFCASSPDRTYNEQFFGPGTRLTVL.

The rearrangement uses TRBV5-1 and TRBJ2-5; D assignment may be TRBD1 or TRBD2 (6 bases each). There are 20 residues in the CDR3. CDR1 and CDR2 (germline): SGHRS, YFSETQ. The V end lost 2 bases, the J end lost 4 bases, and 30 bases lay between the germline ends. The CDR3 DNA follows: TGCGCCAGCAGCTTCAGGAGGGCAGGTACGACAGGTCGCCACGGAGAGACCCAGTACTTC. It encodes CASSFRRAGTTGRHGETQYF.

This chain links TRBV9 with TRBJ2-1; D tentatively reads TRBD1 or TRBD2 (5 bases each). Trimming took off 3 bases at V and 4 bases at J, with 14 bases between the two ends. In germline, CDR1 is SGDLS, CDR2 YYNGEE. The CDR3 runs to 15 residues. The chain's CDR3 is CASSATGTGYNEQFF. Here the CDR3 DNA reads TGTGCCAGCAGCGCCACCGGGACGGGGTACAATGAGCAGTTCTTC.

V is TRBV4-1 and J is TRBJ2-4; 10 nucleotides line up with TRBD1. The V segment lost 3 bases and the J segment 0 bases; nucleotides outside the gene matches: 14. The CDR3 consists of 20 residues. The V gene's germline CDR1 is MGHRA and CDR2 YSYEKL. The CDR3 sequence is CASSHPGLGQGRIAKNIQYF. As DNA, the CDR3 is TGCGCCAGCAGCCATCCTGGGTTGGGACAGGGGAGGATAGCCAAAAACATTCAGTACTTC.

V usage is TRBV7-9 and J usage is TRBJ2-7; weak D call: TRBD1 (6 bases). Trimming stripped 5 bases from V and 2 bases from J, with 16 bases between. CDR1 SEHNR and CDR2 FQNEAQ come from the germline V gene (reference sequence). This CDR3 is 15 amino acids long. The CDR3 nucleotides read TGTGCCAGCAGCCTACAAGGGACAAAAGCCTACGAGCAGTACTTC. This sequence encodes CASSLQGTKAYEQYF.

The CDR3 loop is CASTPGGPGPSGELFF. CDR3 bases: TGTGCCAGCACCCCAGGGGGCCCCGGGCCCTCCGGGGAGCTGTTTTTT. The chain uses TRBV27 and TRBJ2-2, with 8 bases matching TRBD1. The CDR3 is 16 amino acids. V trimming: 7 bases; J trimming: 6 bases; junction bases outside the gene matches: 13. CDR1 and CDR2 (germline): MNHEY, SMNVEV (reference sequence).

The chain combines TRBV20-1 with TRBJ1-1; the D is unclear. V was shortened by 4 bases and J by 8 bases, with 11 bases between the two germline ends. This CDR3 is 11 amino acids long. Per the germline V gene, CDR1 is DFQATT and CDR2 is SNEGSKA (reference sequence). CDR3 sequence: CSATSPAEAFF. CDR3 bases: TGCAGTGCTACTTCACCGGCCGAAGCTTTCTTT.

This chain connects TRBV12-5 to TRBJ1-3; D is unclear. Trimming took 0 bases from V and 0 from J, leaving 12 bases between them. The germline V gene has CDR1 LGHNT and CDR2 FRNRAP. The length of the CDR3 is 17 residues. The CDR3 protein is CASGLVLSRSSGNTIYF. The CDR3 DNA reads as TGTGCTAGTGGTTTGGTACTGAGCAGATCCTCTGGAAACACCATATATTTT. The full variable domain, with the rest looked up from reference TRBV12-5 and TRBJ1-3, is DARVTQTPRHKVTEMGQEVTMRCQPILGHNTVFWYRQTMMQGLELLAYFRNRAPLDDSGMPKDRFSAEMPDATLATLKIQPSEPRDSAVYFCASGLVLSRSSGNTIYFGEGSWLTVV.

Only a few counts were recorded for this clone. V gene TRBV12-5 combines with J gene TRBJ1-1; D call uncertain. Germline-derived CDR1 and CDR2 are LGHNT and FRNRAP. Trimming took off 6 bases at V and 0 bases at J, with 8 bases between the two ends. The CDR3 is made up of 13 amino acids. CDR3 nucleotide sequence: TGTGCTAGTGGCCCACTCGTGAACACTGAAGCTTTCTTT. It encodes CASGPLVNTEAFF.

This chain uses TRBV6-5 with TRBJ1-1; D unresolved. V was pared by 2 bases and J by 0 bases, with 7 bases between. CDR1 MNHEY and CDR2 SVGAGI come from the germline V gene. This CDR3 region has 14 residues. In nucleotides, the CDR3 is TGTGCCAGCAGTTACGCTTACATGAACACTGAAGCTTTCTTT. This gives the protein CASSYAYMNTEAFF.

The chain uses TRBV2 and TRBJ1-5; no definite D call. Looked up from germline, CDR1 is SNHLY and CDR2 is FYNNEI. The CDR3 length is 18 residues. The V and J ends lost 0 bases and 0 bases respectively, with 15 bases between them. The CDR3 DNA reads as TGTGCCAGCAGTGAAGCGCTTCGCGGGCCCTATAGCAATCAGCCCCAGCATTTT. It encodes CASSEALRGPYSNQPQHF.

Only a few counts were recorded for this clone. The chain carries TRBV7-9 and TRBJ2-3; 11 bases are a match to TRBD2. The V and J ends lost 5 bases and 2 bases, in that order; junction bases with no gene match: 6. This CDR3 comprises 16 residues. Germline CDR1 is SEHNR and CDR2 is FQNEAQ (reference sequence). The CDR3 DNA sequence: TGTGCCAGCAGCCCGGGACTAGCGGCATCCACAGATACGCAGTATTTT. Protein sequence: CASSPGLAASTDTQYF.

The chain joins TRBV11-2 to TRBJ2-1; either TRBD1 or TRBD2 may supply D (5 bases each). The CDR3 is 15 residues long. In germline, CDR1 is SGHAT, CDR2 FQNNGV. The ends were cut back, 1 base at V and 8 bases at J, with 15 bases in the middle. CDR3 in amino acids: CASSLAWGIPDEQFF. CDR3 bases: TGTGCCAGCAGCTTAGCATGGGGGATCCCGGATGAGCAGTTCTTC.

The chain has TRBV15 and TRBJ1-4, with D uncertain. Trimming took off 3 bases at V and 8 bases at J, with 7 bases between the two ends. The CDR3 is made up of 12 amino acids. Germline V gene lookup returns CDR1 LNHNV and CDR2 YYDKDF (reference sequence). The CDR3 DNA follows: TGTGCCACCAGCAGTTTCCGGGAAAAACTGTTTTTT. Its translation is CATSSFREKLFF.

V gene TRBV5-1 combines with J gene TRBJ2-5; D unresolved. Trimming removed 2 bases from V and 5 bases from J, with 16 bases in between. CDR3 size: 15 residues. CDR1 is SGHRS, CDR2 YFSETQ, per germline. CDR3 loop: CASSFSSPKRETQYF. The CDR3 nucleotides read TGCGCCAGCAGCTTCAGTAGCCCAAAGAGGGAGACCCAGTACTTC.

The chain has TRBV5-4 and TRBJ2-1; TRBD2 matches at 15 bases. Germline V gives CDR1 SGHNT, CDR2 YYREEE (reference sequence). CDR3 length: 16 residues. Germline trimming cut 4 bases from V and 7 bases from J; bases unmatched to any gene: 6. CDR3 nucleotide sequence: TGTGCCAGCAGCACGGGACTAGCGGGGGGTCTAAATGAGCAGTTCTTC. Protein product: CASSTGLAGGLNEQFF.

The rearrangement links TRBV28 to TRBJ1-5, with D perhaps TRBD1 (6 bases). The CDR3 has 14 amino acids. V was clipped by 5 bases and J by 7 bases, with 15 bases between them. The germline V gene has CDR1 MDHEN and CDR2 SYDVKM. The CDR3 here is CASSPQGIRQPQHF. In DNA, the CDR3 is TGTGCCAGCAGTCCCCAGGGGATCCGGCAGCCCCAGCATTTT.

The V gene is TRBV6-5, the J gene TRBJ1-5, with no clear D. CDR1 and CDR2 (germline): MNHEY, SVGAGI. This CDR3 has 14 amino acids. V was shortened by 2 bases and J by 4 bases, with 9 bases between the two germline ends. CDR3 nucleotide sequence: TGTGCCAGCAGTTACGGTGGATTAAATCAGCCCCAGCATTTT. It encodes CASSYGGLNQPQHF.

This chain connects TRBV9 to TRBJ1-1, with unresolved D. This CDR3 has 15 residues. Germline CDR1 is SGDLS and CDR2 is YYNGEE. Trimming cost V 4 bases and J 0 bases, with 13 bases left between them. Here the CDR3 DNA reads TGTGCCAGCAGCCTAACCTGGGAGATGAACACTGAAGCTTTCTTT. It codes for CASSLTWEMNTEAFF.